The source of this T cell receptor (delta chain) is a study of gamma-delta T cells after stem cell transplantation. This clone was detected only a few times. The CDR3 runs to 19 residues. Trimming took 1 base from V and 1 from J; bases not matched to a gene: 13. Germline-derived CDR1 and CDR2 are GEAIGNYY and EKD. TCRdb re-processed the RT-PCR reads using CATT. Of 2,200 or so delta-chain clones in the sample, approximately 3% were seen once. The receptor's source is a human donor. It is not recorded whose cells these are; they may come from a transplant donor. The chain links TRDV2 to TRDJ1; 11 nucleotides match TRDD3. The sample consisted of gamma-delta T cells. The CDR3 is CACDTLGAGGYSGTDKLIF. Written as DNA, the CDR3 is TGTGCCTGTGACACACTTGGGGCTGGGGGATACTCAGGCACCGATAAACTCATCTTT.